This TCR beta chain is from a study of shared clonotypes between healthy human individuals (dated by TCRdb to 2020 to 2022). Background for the entire study: A couple of women and a few men aged 18 to 49 years were included in the cohort. For each donor, CD4 naive and CD4 memory were each given three plates, CD8 naive was given two plates, and CD8 memory was given one plate. To estimate repertoire size and how much clonotypes are shared between individuals, the study performed deep sequencing of blood TCR repertoires from a handful of healthy adults. Libraries were prepared and TCR repertoires were sequenced by different laboratories using diverse techniques, in order to increase sequencing depth and limit assay-specific biases. Per donor, leukapheresis produced somewhere between about 0.8 and 9.5 billion PBMCs. The study at large found these results: About 5% of naive CD4, approximately 3.7% of naive CD8, 2.3% of memory CD4, and 0.4% of memory CD8 clonotypes were shared across four donors. Sampling was restricted to blood, and TCR repertoires in tissue are likely to differ from TCR repertoires in blood. Because the study included only a small number of donors, the genetic and exposure-history diversity represented was limited. Pairwise subsampling led to the expectation that sequencing depth would affect the degree of clonotype sharing among donors. Naive subsets generally had larger estimated clonotype richness than memory subsets did. Incomplete sequencing was indicated by rarefaction of sorted-subset datasets, despite the large sequencing depth. Compared with non-shared clonotypes, clonotypes shared by all four sorted-subset donors had higher generation probabilities.

Trimmed from V: 1 base; trimmed from J: 3 bases; junction bases lacking a gene match: 2. From its cysteine to its phenylalanine, the CDR3 spans 15 amino acids. CDR3 DNA only is kept here, 45 bases in frame from base 1. Looking up the germline V gene yields CDR1 SGHRS and CDR2 YFSETQ. Worth noting for this clone: There is no known antigen for this receptor. Base qualities are not provided; no much larger clone lies one nucleotide away. This specimen includes other DNA sequences encoding the same CDR3.

The donors were healthy, HIV-negative adults who had no recently reported acute infections or vaccinations. Every donor was a Caucasian adult residing in Nashville, Tennessee, USA. CD4+ T cells were enriched by magnetic negative selection, after which naive cells were positively selected on CD45RA and the negative fraction was taken as the memory subset. After blood collection by leukapheresis, PBMCs were isolated using Ficoll-Histopaque density gradient centrifugation and then cryopreserved in the vapor phase of liquid nitrogen. Analytical flow cytometry was used to check the purity and quantity of every magnetically sorted T cell population. Genomic DNA was isolated from each sorted fraction and quantified by UV absorbance on a Nanodrop 2000c. TCR CDR3 regions were amplified from genomic DNA by multiplex PCR using the deep immunoSEQ assay. Extracted genomic DNA from each cell subset was distributed evenly across all wells of several immunoSEQ 96-well plates, and each plate was treated as a replicate. For sorted subsets, roughly 200 ng of genomic DNA, equivalent to 25,000 to 35,000 T cell genomes, went into each replicate PCR. The purified libraries were quantified using a Qubit 3.0 fluorometer, sized with a Bioanalyzer 2100, and then quantified again using the KAPA Library Quantification kit. Every immunoSEQ 96-well plate was sequenced on a dedicated single-read 150-cycle Illumina NextSeq 550 flow cell. Per the source publication's procedure: The immunoSEQ output contained only junctional sequences without quality scores, so filtering could not match that applied to full-length reads. To assign V/J genes and CDR3, sequences were annotated against IMGT germline references using PyIR, a Python wrapper for IgBLAST v1.9. Any read was removed if the V/J assignment was weak (E-value above 1e-6), the CDR3 was missing, or the read contained stop codons, out-of-frame junctions, or ambiguous translated residues. A V3J clonotype was defined by an identical inferred V gene, J gene, and CDR3 amino acid sequence. Percentage overlap between repertoires was calculated by dividing the number of shared unique clonotypes by the size of the smaller repertoire. RTK rarefaction, the Chao1 estimator, and Recon v2.1 estimates of unobserved clonotypes were used to assess repertoire richness. Generation probabilities were computed with OLGA for all TCRbeta clonotypes obtained by the gDNA method from a few donors. The table was pulled from immuneACCESS by TCRdb, which kept in-frame rearrangements only. Such tables lose some clones; where checked, under half of the loss comes from unresolved V genes, and the rest has no known cause. The V and J calls and clone size are taken from that table; D and trimming were inferred from the DNA. This sample gives over a million clones in total; about 96% of them show up just once. Jointly, the top ten make up roughly 1.2% of the sample.

Sequencing input: naive CD4+ T cells sorted from blood. Explained via the paper, the cell subset or site label denotes: CD45RA+ positively selected. The TCR comes from a man under 40 in good health. The rearrangement joined TRBV5-1 to TRBJ2-3, with 10 bases in between that match TRBD2. The bases are TGCGCCAGCAGCTTGCTAGCGGGAGCGACAGATACGCAGTATTTT. The encoded protein is CASSLLAGATDTQYF. Reference TRBV5-1 and TRBJ2-3 genes cover what lies past the CDR3, so the full variable domain is KAGVTQTPRYLIKTRGQQVTLSCSPISGHRSVSWYQQTPGQGLQFLFEYFSETQRNKGNFPGRFSGRQFSNSRSEMNVSTLELGDSALYLCASSLLAGATDTQYFGPGTRLTVL.